The 28 T cell receptor beta chains below all came from one sample that was sequenced in a study of OX40 agonist ivuxolimab in advanced cancers. Sequencing used immunoSEQ multiplex PCR; TCRdb keeps in-frame clones, though not all of them. The table has some 82,000 clones, about 91% seen once. The starting material was CD4+ or CD8+ T cells sorted from blood, obtained in a trial of the OX40 agonist ivuxolimab. The receptors derive from an adult with an advanced solid tumor such as melanoma, head and neck, liver or kidney cancer.

V is TRBV4-3 and J is TRBJ1-2; tentative D call: TRBD1 (6 bases). The V end was cut by 0 bases, the J end by 2 bases, with 7 bases between. CDR1 and CDR2 (germline): LGHNA, YSLEER. This CDR3 has 14 residues. CDR3 DNA sequence: TGCGCCAGCAGCCAAGATCAGGGGAACTATGGCTACACCTTC. Amino acid sequence: CASSQDQGNYGYTF.

The chain links TRBV6-5 to TRBJ2-7; 7 bases fit TRBD1. Per the germline V gene, CDR1 is MNHEY and CDR2 is SVGAGI. This CDR3 contains 13 residues. J gave up 4 bases and V 6 bases, and 6 bases lay outside the gene matches. Here the CDR3 DNA reads TGTGCCAGCAGGCTACAGGGGCGGTACGAGCAGTACTTC. It codes for CASRLQGRYEQYF.

The CDR3 here is CASILSGSNEQFF. The CDR3, as DNA: TGTGCCAGCATCCTTTCGGGAAGCAATGAGCAGTTCTTC. This rearrangement joins TRBV28 to TRBJ2-1; D is possibly TRBD2 (5 bases). Trimming removed 7 bases at V and 6 bases at J, with 13 bases between. Germline loops: CDR1 MDHEN, CDR2 SYDVKM. The CDR3 totals 13 residues.

The chain has TRBV6-5 and TRBJ1-2; D unresolved. Germline-derived CDR1 and CDR2 are MNHEY and SVGAGI. The germline V and J ends were trimmed by 5 bases and 7 bases, with 14 bases remaining between them. The CDR3 sequence is 13 residues long. CDR3 nucleotide sequence: TGTGCCAGCAGTCCCACACGGGCTCGTGGCTACACCTTC. Protein sequence: CASSPTRARGYTF.

The sample holds one count of this clone. The chain uses TRBV6-5 and TRBJ2-3; D is ambiguous. There are 12 residues in the CDR3. Germline V lookup: CDR1 MNHEY, CDR2 SVGAGI. Deletions cut 8 bases from V and 3 bases from J, with 9 bases between. CDR3: CASGRGTDTQYF. The CDR3 nucleotides are TGTGCCAGCGGACGAGGAACAGATACGCAGTATTTT.

J is TRBJ2-7 and V is TRBV14, with D perhaps TRBD1 (6 bases). With 2 bases removed from V and 4 bases from J, the gap between germline ends came to 18 bases. This CDR3 has 16 residues. The germline V gene encodes CDR1 SGHDN and CDR2 FVKESK. CDR3 sequence reads: CASSQFVGQSLYEQYF. CDR3 nucleotide sequence: TGTGCCAGCAGCCAATTCGTCGGACAGTCTCTATACGAGCAGTACTTC.

Here the CDR3 DNA reads TGTGCCAGCTCCGGGACAGGGGACGAGCAGTACTTC. Translated, it gives CASSGTGDEQYF. The chain uses TRBV18 and TRBJ2-7; 10 nucleotides match TRBD1. V lost 6 bases, J lost 5 bases, and 1 base stayed unmatched. Germline V lookup: CDR1 KGHSH, CDR2 LQKENI. This CDR3 contains 12 residues. Variable domain in full (rest from reference TRBV18 and TRBJ2-7): NAGVMQNPRHLVRRRGQEARLRCSPMKGHSHVYWYRQLPEEGLKFMVYLQKENIIDESGMPKERFSAEFPKEGPSILRIQQVVRGDSAAYFCASSGTGDEQYFGPGTRLTVT.

The chain has TRBV5-1 and TRBJ2-3, with D perhaps TRBD1 or TRBD2 (6 bases each). Trimming shortened V by 6 bases and J by 4 bases, and 21 bases separated the two germline ends. This CDR3 has 16 amino acids. Germline CDR1 SGHRS, CDR2 YFSETQ. The CDR3 loop is CASKRRGAHSSDTQYF. The CDR3 DNA sequence: TGCGCCAGCAAAAGGAGGGGGGCTCACTCATCAGATACGCAGTATTTT.

The chain uses TRBV6-5 and TRBJ1-2, with a weak D call TRBD1 (5 bases). Germline lookup yields CDR1 MNHEY and CDR2 SVGAGI. V gave up 2 bases and J gave up 3 bases, with 7 bases separating them. There are 13 residues in the CDR3. The CDR3 coding sequence is TGTGCCAGCAGTTACAGACAGCACTATGGCTACACCTTC. Protein: CASSYRQHYGYTF.

The chain joins TRBV5-4 to TRBJ1-4; maybe TRBD1 (5 bases). The germline V gene encodes CDR1 SGHNT and CDR2 YYREEE (reference sequence). This CDR3 contains 16 residues. V was trimmed by 0 bases and J by 0 bases, leaving 9 bases between them. The CDR3 coding sequence is TGTGCCAGCAGCTTGGAGCCGGGGCCAACTAATGAAAAACTGTTTTTT. Protein product: CASSLEPGPTNEKLFF.

The chain recombines TRBV30 with TRBJ2-2; the D is unclear. V dropped 1 base and J dropped 3 bases, with 15 bases sitting between them. Germline V lookup: CDR1 GTSNPN, CDR2 SVGIG (reference sequence). The CDR3 extends over 16 amino acids. The CDR3 protein is CAWSGPPARHTGELFF. In DNA form, the CDR3 reads TGTGCCTGGAGTGGGCCCCCCGCCAGACACACCGGGGAGCTGTTTTTT.

In regard to this clone: A junction boundary mismatches the germline segment, possibly from a read error. J is TRBJ2-3 and V is TRBV30; D gene uncertain. This CDR3 contains 14 residues. Germline lookup yields CDR1 GTSNPN and CDR2 SVGIG (reference sequence). CDR3 region: CAWSVGLEADTQYF. The CDR3 DNA reads as TGTGCCTGGAGTGTAGGTCTAGAGGCAGACACGCAGTATTTT. The complete variable domain, with remaining parts taken from reference TRBV30 and TRBJ2-3, reads SQTIHQWPATLVQPVGSPLSLECTVEGTSNPNLYWYRQAAGRGLQLLFYSVGIGQISSEVPQNLSASRPQDRQFILSSKKLLLSDSGFYLCAWSVGLEADTQYFGPGTRLTVL.

The V gene is TRBV18, the J gene TRBJ2-1, with 11 bases that match TRBD2. The length of the CDR3 is 18 residues. Germline V lookup: CDR1 KGHSH, CDR2 LQKENI. V was pared by 3 bases and J by 0 bases, with 7 bases of the junction left unmatched. The CDR3 region is CASSPLAGGSSSYNEQFF. The CDR3 DNA is TGTGCCAGCTCACCCCTAGCGGGAGGTTCGAGCTCCTACAATGAGCAGTTCTTC.

The sample holds one count of this clone. The V gene is TRBV29-1, the J gene TRBJ2-7; 13 bases match TRBD2. Germline V lookup: CDR1 SQVTM, CDR2 ANQGSEA. The V gene end was trimmed by 4 bases and the J gene end by 9 bases; junction bases not matched to a gene: 6. The CDR3 covers 13 residues. The CDR3 coding sequence is TGCAGCGTTGGGACTAGCGGGAGCAGCGGGCAGTACTTC. This encodes CSVGTSGSSGQYF.

This clone has more than one count but fewer than ten. The chain combines TRBV9 with TRBJ1-2; 7 positions match TRBD1. Unmatched junction bases numbered 11, after V lost 4 bases and J lost 5 bases. This CDR3 has 15 residues. Germline V gene lookup returns CDR1 SGDLS and CDR2 YYNGEE. This chain's CDR3 is CASSSPGTDPYGYTF. The CDR3 coding sequence is TGTGCCAGCAGCTCCCCAGGGACAGACCCTTATGGCTACACCTTC. Variable domain in full (rest from reference TRBV9 and TRBJ1-2): DSGVTQTPKHLITATGQRVTLRCSPRSGDLSVYWYQQSLDQGLQFLIQYYNGEERAKGNILERFSAQQFPDLHSELNLSSLELGDSALYFCASSSPGTDPYGYTFGSGTRLTVV.

The gene calls are TRBV7-2 and TRBJ2-7; D is unresolved. The V end was cut by 2 bases, the J end by 0 bases, with 5 bases between. Per the germline V gene, CDR1 is SGHTA and CDR2 is FQGNSA. The CDR3 is made up of 13 amino acids. The CDR3 loop is CASSLLYSYEQYF. The CDR3 nucleotides are TGTGCCAGCAGCTTACTGTACTCCTACGAGCAGTACTTC. Based on the CDR3 plus reference TRBV7-2 and TRBJ2-7, the full variable domain is GAGVSQSPSNKVTEKGKDVELRCDPISGHTALYWYRQSLGQGLEFLIYFQGNSAPDKSGLPSDRFSAERTGGSVSTLTIQRTQQEDSAVYLCASSLLYSYEQYFGPGTRLTVT.

The V and J genes are TRBV6-5 and TRBJ2-7; D is uncertain. The CDR3 runs 11 residues. Trimming removed 10 bases from V and 2 bases from J, with 9 bases in between. CDR1 and CDR2 (germline): MNHEY, SVGAGI. Written as DNA, the CDR3 is TGTGCCACCCTAGGGCCCTACGAGCAGTACTTC. This sequence encodes CATLGPYEQYF.

The chain carries TRBV30 and TRBJ2-7, with 7 positions matching TRBD1. The CDR3 has 13 amino acids. The V and J ends lost 4 bases and 10 bases, in that order; junction bases with no gene match: 13. Germline CDR1 reads GTSNPN; CDR2 reads SVGIG (reference sequence). Here the CDR3 DNA reads TGTGCCTGGAATCCTATTAGGGGGCCTGATCAGTACTTC. Translating gives CAWNPIRGPDQYF.

This rearrangement joins TRBV2 to TRBJ1-2; 7 bases line up with TRBD1. The J segment lost 6 bases and the V segment lost 7 bases, leaving 5 bases of the junction unmatched. CDR3 length equals 12 residues. Germline assignment: CDR1 SNHLY and CDR2 FYNNEI. CDR3: CASNTGADGYTF. The CDR3 DNA reads as TGTGCCAGCAATACAGGGGCGGATGGCTACACCTTC.

J is TRBJ2-5 and V is TRBV19; TRBD2 aligns across 8 bases. CDR3 length: 13 residues. Unmatched junction bases numbered 7, after V lost 8 bases and J lost 5 bases. Germline V gene data show CDR1 as LNHDA and CDR2 as SQIVND (reference sequence). CDR3 region: CASGKREWETQYF. The DNA of the CDR3 is TGTGCCAGTGGGAAGCGGGAGTGGGAGACCCAGTACTTC.

The rearrangement links TRBV7-2 to TRBJ1-3; D is uncertain. Per the germline V gene, CDR1 is SGHTA and CDR2 is FQGNSA. The CDR3 runs to 14 residues. V was cut by 1 base and J by 2 bases, with 6 bases left in between. The CDR3 is CASSLEGTGNTIYF. The CDR3 region has the DNA TGTGCCAGCAGCTTAGAAGGGACTGGAAACACCATATATTTT.

This chain joins TRBV7-9 and TRBJ2-2, with 11 bases fitting TRBD2. This CDR3 is 16 amino acids long. The junction had 9 bases not matched to a gene; V was cut back by 5 bases and J by 7 bases. Looked up from germline, CDR1 is SEHNR and CDR2 is FQNEAQ (reference sequence). The DNA for the CDR3 is TGTGCCAGCAGCGACACGACTAGCGGGAAATTCGGGGAGCTGTTTTTT. This gives the protein CASSDTTSGKFGELFF.

The gene calls are TRBV5-8 and TRBJ2-5; 7 bases line up with TRBD1. The CDR3 extends over 15 amino acids. Germline V gene data show CDR1 as SGHTS and CDR2 as YDEGEE. V was clipped by 4 bases and J by 2 bases; unmatched bases: 8. The DNA for the CDR3 is TGTGCCAGCAGCCCGCACGGGACAGATCAAGAGACCCAGTACTTC. Protein product: CASSPHGTDQETQYF.

The chain recombines TRBV7-9 with TRBJ2-2, with 8 positions matching TRBD2. The V gene's germline CDR1 is SEHNR and CDR2 FQNEAQ (reference sequence). The CDR3 has 15 amino acids. V lost 2 bases to trimming and J lost 5 bases; unmatched junction nucleotides: 4. The CDR3 DNA reads TGTGCCAGCAGCTTACTTTTAGCGGGGACCGGGGAGCTGTTTTTT. Translating it yields CASSLLLAGTGELFF.

This chain connects TRBV29-1 to TRBJ2-1, with 13 bases fitting TRBD2. The CDR3 has 13 amino acids. CDR1 is SQVTM, CDR2 ANQGSEA, per germline. J gave up 9 bases and V 7 bases, and 6 bases lay outside the gene matches. In DNA form, the CDR3 reads TGCAGCGCACGGACTAGCGGGAGTGGTGAGCAGTTCTTC. Its translation is CSARTSGSGEQFF.

The rearrangement links TRBV5-1 to TRBJ2-1; TRBD1 matches 11 bases. This CDR3 is built from 14 residues. Germline assignment: CDR1 SGHRS and CDR2 YFSETQ. Germline trimming cut 2 bases from V and 6 bases from J; bases unmatched to any gene: 1. The CDR3 DNA is TGCGCCAGCAGCTTCGGGACAGGGGGCAATGAGCAGTTCTTC. Encoded protein: CASSFGTGGNEQFF. The whole variable domain, remainder taken from reference TRBV5-1 and TRBJ2-1, is KAGVTQTPRYLIKTRGQQVTLSCSPISGHRSVSWYQQTPGQGLQFLFEYFSETQRNKGNFPGRFSGRQFSNSRSEMNVSTLELGDSALYLCASSFGTGGNEQFFGPGTRLTVL.

This clone was seen a handful of times. V and J are TRBV7-9 and TRBJ2-1, with 8 bases identical to TRBD2. The CDR3 spans 14 residues. Germline CDR1 and CDR2: SEHNR and FQNEAQ (reference sequence). The V gene end was trimmed by 5 bases and the J gene end by 9 bases; junction bases not matched to a gene: 9. The CDR3 region is CASSPNRTSTEQFF. CDR3 nucleotide sequence: TGTGCCAGCAGCCCGAATCGGACTAGCACTGAGCAGTTCTTC.

This chain links TRBV18 with TRBJ2-3, with D uncertain. Germline lookup yields CDR1 KGHSH and CDR2 LQKENI. V lost 2 bases, J lost 0 bases, and 15 bases lay in between. This CDR3 is built from 17 residues. CDR3 nucleotide sequence: TGTGCCAGCTCACCAAACCAGTTAGGAAGTAGCACAGATACGCAGTATTTT. This translates into CASSPNQLGSSTDTQYF.